The 22 T cell receptor beta chains given below trace back to one sample, sequenced in a study of blood T cell repertoires in COVID-19. Profiled with immunoSEQ multiplex PCR; TCRdb holds only in-frame clones, not every one. Of roughly 260,000 clones listed, 90% are singletons. The sequenced sample was peripheral blood. Receptors originate from a middle-aged woman with acute or convalescent COVID-19.

The chain has TRBV2 and TRBJ2-7, with 7 nucleotides matching TRBD1. This CDR3 has 12 amino acids. Germline CDR1 SNHLY, CDR2 FYNNEI. V dropped 5 bases and J dropped 4; count of bases not matched to a gene: 2. The CDR3, as DNA: TGTGCCAGCAGTCGACAGGGATACGAGCAGTACGTC. Encoded protein: CASSRQGYEQYV.

The rearrangement links TRBV3-1 (or the pseudogene TRBV3-2) to TRBJ1-2; D ambiguous. The germline V and J ends were trimmed by 1 base and 4 bases, with 16 bases remaining between them. CDR1 is LGHDT, CDR2 YNNKEL, per germline (reference sequence). The length of the CDR3 is 16 residues. CDR3 sequence (DNA): TGTGCCAGCAGCCAAGTCTCGAACTCGTGGAGCTATGGCTACACCTTC. Translating gives CASSQVSNSWSYGYTF.

V gene TRBV2 combines with J gene TRBJ1-2, with D perhaps TRBD1 (5 bases). The germline V and J ends were trimmed by 5 bases and 4 bases, with 20 bases remaining between them. This CDR3 region has 16 residues. The germline V gene has CDR1 SNHLY and CDR2 FYNNEI. CDR3 residues: CASSQMVGGGSYGYTF. CDR3 bases: TGTGCCAGCAGTCAGATGGTCGGGGGAGGGTCCTATGGCTACACCTTC.

This chain joins TRBV5-1 and TRBJ1-1; tentatively, D is TRBD1 (6 bases). The CDR3 runs 15 residues. The V and J ends lost 3 bases and 2 bases respectively, with 14 bases between them. Germline loops: CDR1 SGHRS, CDR2 YFSETQ. CDR3 residues: CASSSRGGENTEAFF. DNA for the CDR3: TGCGCCAGCAGCTCCCGGGGGGGCGAAAACACTGAAGCTTTCTTT. The full variable domain, with the rest looked up from reference TRBV5-1 and TRBJ1-1, is KAGVTQTPRYLIKTRGQQVTLSCSPISGHRSVSWYQQTPGQGLQFLFEYFSETQRNKGNFPGRFSGRQFSNSRSEMNVSTLELGDSALYLCASSSRGGENTEAFFGQGTRLTVV.

The genes are TRBV6-1 and TRBJ2-7; D may be TRBD2 (5 bases). Germline CDR1 MNHNS, CDR2 SASEGT. Trimming pared 1 base from V and 12 bases from J, leaving 10 bases between. This CDR3 is 11 amino acids long. CDR3 protein: CASSEELVRYV. The CDR3 bases are TGTGCCAGCAGTGAAGAACTAGTGAGGTACGTC.

The chain recombines TRBV28 with TRBJ2-7, with 7 bases lining up with TRBD1. V lost 3 bases and J lost 2; bases outside the gene matches: 7. The CDR3 is made up of 15 amino acids. CDR1 is MDHEN and CDR2 is SYDVKM in the germline V gene. The CDR3 loop is CASSFRYRGPYEQYV. The CDR3, as DNA: TGTGCCAGCAGTTTCCGCTACAGGGGACCCTACGAGCAGTACGTC.

The chain joins TRBV2 to TRBJ1-2, with 12 bases that match TRBD1. The CDR3 is 14 residues long. CDR1 is SNHLY, CDR2 FYNNEI, per germline. V shed 9 bases, J shed 3 bases, and the junction held 5 bases outside the gene matches. The CDR3 bases are TGTGCCAGTGGGACAGGGGGCTGGGACTATGGCTACACCTTC. Protein: CASGTGGWDYGYTF.

The chain is built from TRBV4-1 and TRBJ2-7; perhaps TRBD1 as D (6 bases). Between the trimmed V and J ends, which lost 4 bases and 2 bases, there was a span of 12 bases. The CDR3 totals 14 residues. The germline CDR1 and CDR2 sequences are MGHRA and YSYEKL. CDR3 coding DNA: TGCGCCAGCAGCCGACAGGAAGGGACCTACGAGCAGTACGTC. Amino acids: CASSRQEGTYEQYV.

The CDR3 bases are TGTGCCAGCAGCGGGAGTAGAGTGGAGACCCAGTACTTC. Protein: CASSGSRVETQYF. The chain carries TRBV7-2 and TRBJ2-5; possibly TRBD2 for D (5 bases). V lost 5 bases and J lost 5, with 12 bases in between. CDR1 is SGHTA and CDR2 is FQGNSA in the germline V gene. CDR3 length: 13 residues.

This clone was found once. V gene TRBV10-1 combines with J gene TRBJ2-5; 11 positions agree with TRBD2. V lost 6 bases and J lost 5; bases outside the gene matches: 8. The CDR3 has 15 amino acids. Germline V gene sequence: CDR1 WNHNN, CDR2 SYGVQD (reference sequence). The CDR3 DNA reads as TGCGCCAGCAGCGAAGTAGCGGGGGGGTTGGAGACCCAGTACTTC. It encodes CASSEVAGGLETQYF.

The CDR3 nucleotides read TGTGCCAGCTCACCCGTGGGCAGAGAGAACACTGAAGCTTTCTTT. It encodes CASSPVGRENTEAFF. V is TRBV18 and J is TRBJ1-1; D gene uncertain. There are 15 residues in the CDR3. From germline, CDR1 is KGHSH and CDR2 LQKENI. V was pared by 3 bases and J by 1 base, with 12 bases between.

V is TRBV5-1 and J is TRBJ2-1, with TRBD2 matching over 11 bases. J was trimmed by 0 bases and V by 4 bases; bases with no gene match: 9. The germline CDR1 and CDR2 sequences are SGHRS and YFSETQ. The CDR3 contains 18 residues. The CDR3 region is CASSSSGGAMSSYNEQFF. For the CDR3, the DNA is TGCGCCAGCAGCAGTAGCGGGGGGGCAATGAGCTCCTACAATGAGCAGTTCTTC.

This clone has just a few counts. The rearrangement uses TRBV24-1 and TRBJ2-7; D is possibly TRBD1 (6 bases). V lost 4 bases, J lost 5 bases, and 20 bases lay in between. This CDR3 spans 16 amino acids. Germline V gives CDR1 KGHDR, CDR2 SFDVKD. The chain's CDR3 is CATSDHRDTQAHEQYV. CDR3 nucleotide sequence: TGTGCCACCAGTGACCACCGGGACACTCAGGCCCACGAGCAGTACGTC.

The chain joins TRBV14 to TRBJ1-1; weak D call: TRBD1 (6 bases). The germline V and J ends were trimmed by 4 bases and 0 bases, with 12 bases remaining between them. The CDR3 has 15 residues. Germline CDR1 reads SGHDN; CDR2 reads FVKESK. The CDR3 DNA reads as TGTGCCAGCAGCCCCCAGGGACACCTGAACACTGAAGCTTTCTTT. Its protein product is CASSPQGHLNTEAFF.

The V call is TRBV2, the J call TRBJ1-2; perhaps TRBD1 as D (5 bases). The CDR3 runs to 13 residues. V was trimmed by 4 bases and J by 8 bases, leaving 14 bases between them. Germline V gene data show CDR1 as SNHLY and CDR2 as FYNNEI. Here the CDR3 reads CASSVEGAVGYTF. Written as DNA, the CDR3 is TGTGCCAGCAGTGTGGAAGGGGCAGTCGGCTACACCTTC.

This CDR3 is CASSHQGVNTEAFF. The CDR3 DNA follows: TGTGCCAGCAGCCACCAGGGGGTGAACACTGAAGCTTTCTTT. This chain connects TRBV3-1 (or the pseudogene TRBV3-2) to TRBJ1-1; 7 bases map to TRBD1. Per germline, CDR1 LGHDT and CDR2 YNNKEL (reference sequence). J gave up 0 bases and V 3 bases, and 1 base lay outside the gene matches. This CDR3 is 14 amino acids long.

This clone came up once. The J gene is TRBJ1-2, the V gene TRBV4-1; D gene unclear. Trimming pared 1 base from V and 2 bases from J, leaving 8 bases between. CDR1 is MGHRA and CDR2 is YSYEKL in the germline V gene. CDR3 length: 14 residues. The CDR3 region has the DNA TGCGCCAGCAGCCAAGTCAACAGCAACTATGGCTACACCTTC. Translating gives CASSQVNSNYGYTF.

This chain uses TRBV30 with TRBJ2-5; 9 bases are shared with TRBD1. Germline V CDR1 and CDR2: GTSNPN, SVGIG (reference sequence). The CDR3 is made up of 15 amino acids. J lost 3 bases, V lost 4 bases, and 9 bases had no gene match. CDR3 sequence (DNA): TGTGCCTGGAAGAAGGGACAGGGCTATAAAGAGACCCAGTACTTC. It specifies CAWKKGQGYKETQYF.

The chain employs TRBV4-2 and TRBJ1-3; 7 bases map to TRBD1. Germline assignment: CDR1 LGHNA and CDR2 YNFKEQ. After removal of 3 bases from V and 4 bases from J, the junction contained 6 bases not matched to a gene. The CDR3 is 15 residues long. CDR3: CASSQLDRDGNTIYF. The CDR3 region has the DNA TGTGCCAGCAGCCAGTTAGACAGGGACGGAAACACCATATATTTT.

The chain carries TRBV30 and TRBJ1-2, with 7 nucleotides matching TRBD1. V shed 5 bases and J 4 bases; nucleotides not matched to a gene: 7. Germline CDR1 is GTSNPN and CDR2 is SVGIG (reference sequence). The CDR3 length is 13 residues. CDR3 in amino acids: CAWSPGQRYGYTF. The CDR3 DNA sequence: TGTGCCTGGTCTCCGGGACAGCGCTATGGCTACACCTTC.

The rearrangement uses TRBV29-1 and TRBJ2-1, with D hard to call. The V gene lost 3 bases and the J gene lost 6 bases, with 12 bases spanning the gap. Germline CDR1 reads SQVTM; CDR2 reads ANQGSEA. CDR3 length: 13 amino acids. The CDR3 loop reads CSVDGLASNEQFF. Here the CDR3 DNA reads TGCAGCGTTGACGGGTTGGCTTCCAATGAGCAGTTCTTC.

This chain joins TRBV3-1 (or the pseudogene TRBV3-2) and TRBJ1-2, with TRBD1 as a possible D gene (6 bases). Germline V lookup: CDR1 LGHDT, CDR2 YNNKEL (reference sequence). CDR3 length equals 14 residues. The ends were cut back, 3 bases at V and 4 bases at J, with 12 bases in the middle. The CDR3: CASSQRTAIYGYTF. CDR3 nucleotides: TGTGCCAGCAGCCAGCGGACAGCTATCTATGGCTACACCTTC.